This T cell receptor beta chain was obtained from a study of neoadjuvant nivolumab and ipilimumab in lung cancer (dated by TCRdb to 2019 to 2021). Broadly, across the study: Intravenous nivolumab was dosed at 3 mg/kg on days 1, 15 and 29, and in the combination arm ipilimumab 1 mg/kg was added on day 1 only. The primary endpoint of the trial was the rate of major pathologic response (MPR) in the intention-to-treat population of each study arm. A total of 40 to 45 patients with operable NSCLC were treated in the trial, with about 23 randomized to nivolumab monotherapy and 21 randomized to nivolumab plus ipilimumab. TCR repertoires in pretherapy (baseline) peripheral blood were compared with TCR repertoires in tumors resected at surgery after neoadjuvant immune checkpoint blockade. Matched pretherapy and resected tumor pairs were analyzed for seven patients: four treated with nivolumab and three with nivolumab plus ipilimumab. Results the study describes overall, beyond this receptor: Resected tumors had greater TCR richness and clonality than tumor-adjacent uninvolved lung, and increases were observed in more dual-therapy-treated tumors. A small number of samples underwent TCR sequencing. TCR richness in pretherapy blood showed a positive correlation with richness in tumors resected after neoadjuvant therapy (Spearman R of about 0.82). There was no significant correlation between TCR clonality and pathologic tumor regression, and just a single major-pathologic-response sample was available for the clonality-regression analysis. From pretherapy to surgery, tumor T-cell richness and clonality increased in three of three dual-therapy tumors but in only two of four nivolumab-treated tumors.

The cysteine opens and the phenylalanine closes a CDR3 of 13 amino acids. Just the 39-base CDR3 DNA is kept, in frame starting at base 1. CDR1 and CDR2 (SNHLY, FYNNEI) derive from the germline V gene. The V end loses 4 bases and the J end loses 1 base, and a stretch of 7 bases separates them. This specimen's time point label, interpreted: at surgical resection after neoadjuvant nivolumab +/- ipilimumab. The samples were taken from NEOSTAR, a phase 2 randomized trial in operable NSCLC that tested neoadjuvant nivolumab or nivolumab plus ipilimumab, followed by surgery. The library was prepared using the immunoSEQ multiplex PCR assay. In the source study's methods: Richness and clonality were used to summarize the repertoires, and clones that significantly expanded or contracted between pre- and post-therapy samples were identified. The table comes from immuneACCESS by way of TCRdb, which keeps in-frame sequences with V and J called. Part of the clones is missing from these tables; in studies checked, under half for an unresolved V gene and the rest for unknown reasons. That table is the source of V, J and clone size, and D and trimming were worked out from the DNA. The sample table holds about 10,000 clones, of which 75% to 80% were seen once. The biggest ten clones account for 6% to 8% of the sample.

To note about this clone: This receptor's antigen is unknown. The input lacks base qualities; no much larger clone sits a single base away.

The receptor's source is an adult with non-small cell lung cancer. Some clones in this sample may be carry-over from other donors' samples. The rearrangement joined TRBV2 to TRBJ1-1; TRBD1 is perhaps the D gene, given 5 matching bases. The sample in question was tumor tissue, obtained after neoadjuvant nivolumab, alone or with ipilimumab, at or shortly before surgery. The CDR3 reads CASSGDGNTEAFF. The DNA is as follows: TGTGCCAGCAGTGGGGACGGGAACACTGAAGCTTTCTTT.